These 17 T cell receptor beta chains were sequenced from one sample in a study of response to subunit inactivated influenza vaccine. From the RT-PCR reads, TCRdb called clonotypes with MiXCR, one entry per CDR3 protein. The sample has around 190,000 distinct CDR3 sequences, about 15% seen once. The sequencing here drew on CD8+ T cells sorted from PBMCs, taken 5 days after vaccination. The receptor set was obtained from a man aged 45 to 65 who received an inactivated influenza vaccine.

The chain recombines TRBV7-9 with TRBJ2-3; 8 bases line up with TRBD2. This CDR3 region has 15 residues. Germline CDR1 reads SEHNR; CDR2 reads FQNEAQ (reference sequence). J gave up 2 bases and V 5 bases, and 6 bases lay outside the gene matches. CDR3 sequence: CASSPGGSDTDTQYF. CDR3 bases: TGTGCCAGCAGCCCGGGGGGGAGCGACACAGATACGCAGTATTTT.

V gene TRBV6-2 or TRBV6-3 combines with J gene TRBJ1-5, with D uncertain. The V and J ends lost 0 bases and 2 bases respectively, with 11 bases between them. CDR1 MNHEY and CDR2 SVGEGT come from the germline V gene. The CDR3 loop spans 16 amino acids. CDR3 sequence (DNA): TGTGCCAGCAGTTACTCTCACGGAATGGGCAATCAGCCCCAGCATTTT. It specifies CASSYSHGMGNQPQHF.

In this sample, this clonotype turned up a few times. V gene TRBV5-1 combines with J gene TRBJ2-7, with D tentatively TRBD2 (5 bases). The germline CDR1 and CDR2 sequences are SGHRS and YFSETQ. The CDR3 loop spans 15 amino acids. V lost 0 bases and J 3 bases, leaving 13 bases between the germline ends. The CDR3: CASSLEGSDGYEQYF. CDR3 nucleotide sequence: TGCGCCAGCAGCTTGGAGGGTAGCGACGGCTACGAGCAGTACTTC.

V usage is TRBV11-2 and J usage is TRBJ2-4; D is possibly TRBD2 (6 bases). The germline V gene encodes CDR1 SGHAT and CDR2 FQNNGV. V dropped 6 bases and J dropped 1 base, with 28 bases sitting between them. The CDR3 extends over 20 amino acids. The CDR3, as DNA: TGTGCCAGCAGTCCGAAATACCGATTGGCGGGAAGGACGGCCAAAAACATTCAGTACTTC. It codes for CASSPKYRLAGRTAKNIQYF.

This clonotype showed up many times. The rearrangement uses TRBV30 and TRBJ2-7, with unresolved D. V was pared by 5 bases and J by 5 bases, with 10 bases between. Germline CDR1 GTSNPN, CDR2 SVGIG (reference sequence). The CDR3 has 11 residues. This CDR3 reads CAWEGGDEQYF. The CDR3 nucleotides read TGTGCCTGGGAAGGTGGGGACGAGCAGTACTTC.

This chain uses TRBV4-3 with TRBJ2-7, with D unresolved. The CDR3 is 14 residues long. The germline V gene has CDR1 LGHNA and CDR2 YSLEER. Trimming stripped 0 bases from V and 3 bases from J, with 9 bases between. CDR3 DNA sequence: TGCGCCAGCAGCCAAGAGGTCGGTCGCTACGAGCAGTACTTC. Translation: CASSQEVGRYEQYF.

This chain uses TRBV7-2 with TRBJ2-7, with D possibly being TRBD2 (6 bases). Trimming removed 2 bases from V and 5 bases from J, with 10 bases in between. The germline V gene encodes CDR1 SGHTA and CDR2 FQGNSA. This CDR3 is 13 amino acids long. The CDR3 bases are TGTGCCAGCAGCTTATGGGAGGTACACGAGCAGTACTTC. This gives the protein CASSLWEVHEQYF. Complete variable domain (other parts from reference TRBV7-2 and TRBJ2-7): GAGVSQSPSNKVTEKGKDVELRCDPISGHTALYWYRQSLGQGLEFLIYFQGNSAPDKSGLPSDRFSAERTGGSVSTLTIQRTQQEDSAVYLCASSLWEVHEQYFGPGTRLTVT.

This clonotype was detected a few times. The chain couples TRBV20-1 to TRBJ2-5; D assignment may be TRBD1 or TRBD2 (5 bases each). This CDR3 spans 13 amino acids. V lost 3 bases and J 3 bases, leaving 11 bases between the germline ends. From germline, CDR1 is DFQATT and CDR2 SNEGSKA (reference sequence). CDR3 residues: CSASSGTEETQYF. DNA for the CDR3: TGCAGTGCTAGTTCCGGGACGGAAGAGACCCAGTACTTC.

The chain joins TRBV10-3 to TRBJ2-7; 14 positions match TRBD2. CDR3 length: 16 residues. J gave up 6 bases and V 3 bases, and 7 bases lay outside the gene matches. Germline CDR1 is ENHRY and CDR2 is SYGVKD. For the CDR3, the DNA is TGTGCCATCAGTGAACGGACTAGCGGGGGGCCCATCGAGCAGTACTTC. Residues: CAISERTSGGPIEQYF.

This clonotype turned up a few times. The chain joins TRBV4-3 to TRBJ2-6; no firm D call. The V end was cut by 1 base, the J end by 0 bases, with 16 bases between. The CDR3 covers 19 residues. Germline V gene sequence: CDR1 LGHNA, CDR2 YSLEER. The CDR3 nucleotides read TGCGCCAGCAGCCAAGTTGGCAACTCATTGGCCTCTGGGGCCAACGTCCTGACTTTC. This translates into CASSQVGNSLASGANVLTF.

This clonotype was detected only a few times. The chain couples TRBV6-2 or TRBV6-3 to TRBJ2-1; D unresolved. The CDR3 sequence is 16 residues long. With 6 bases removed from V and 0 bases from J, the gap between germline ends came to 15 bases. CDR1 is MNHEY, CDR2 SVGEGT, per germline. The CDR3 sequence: CASSLPTGFSYNEQFF. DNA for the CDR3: TGTGCCAGCAGCCTACCGACTGGATTCTCCTACAATGAGCAGTTCTTC.

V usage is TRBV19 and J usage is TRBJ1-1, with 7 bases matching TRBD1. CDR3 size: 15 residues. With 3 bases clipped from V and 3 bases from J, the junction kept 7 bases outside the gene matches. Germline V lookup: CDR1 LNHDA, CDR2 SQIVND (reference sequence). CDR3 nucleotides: TGTGCCAGTAGTATTGCCCCCCAGGGGGACACTGAAGCTTTCTTT. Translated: CASSIAPQGDTEAFF.

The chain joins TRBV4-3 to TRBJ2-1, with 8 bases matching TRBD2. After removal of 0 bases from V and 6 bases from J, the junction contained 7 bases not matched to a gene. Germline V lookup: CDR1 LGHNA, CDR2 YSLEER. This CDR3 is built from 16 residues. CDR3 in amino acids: CASSQDGQRGINEQFF. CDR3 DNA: TGCGCCAGCAGCCAAGATGGCCAGCGGGGGATCAATGAGCAGTTCTTC.

The CDR3 spells CSVDGLAGGLTGELFF. In DNA, the CDR3 is TGCAGCGTTGATGGTCTGGCGGGAGGCCTCACCGGGGAGCTGTTTTTT. The chain joins TRBV29-1 to TRBJ2-2; 8 bases fit TRBD2. The trim removed 3 bases at V and 4 bases at J, leaving 10 bases unmatched. Looked up from germline, CDR1 is SQVTM and CDR2 is ANQGSEA. The CDR3 contains 16 residues.

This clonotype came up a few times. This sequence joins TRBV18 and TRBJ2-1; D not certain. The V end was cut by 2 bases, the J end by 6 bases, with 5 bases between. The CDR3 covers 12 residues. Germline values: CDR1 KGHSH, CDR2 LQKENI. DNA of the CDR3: TGTGCCAGCTCACCAACGGGCAATGAGCAGTTCTTC. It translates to CASSPTGNEQFF.

CDR3 sequence: CSATGLGTAGELFF. The DNA for the CDR3 is TGCAGTGCTACGGGACTAGGCACCGCCGGGGAGCTGTTTTTT. The V and J genes are TRBV20-1 and TRBJ2-2; 8 bases match TRBD2. V dropped 4 bases and J dropped 6; count of bases not matched to a gene: 7. CDR3 size: 14 residues. The germline V gene encodes CDR1 DFQATT and CDR2 SNEGSKA (reference sequence).

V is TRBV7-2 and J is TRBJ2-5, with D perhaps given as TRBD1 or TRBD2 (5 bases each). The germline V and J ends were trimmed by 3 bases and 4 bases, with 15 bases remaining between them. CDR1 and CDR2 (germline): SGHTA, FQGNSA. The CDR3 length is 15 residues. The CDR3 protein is CASSFGAGPAETQYF. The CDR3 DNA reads TGTGCCAGCAGCTTCGGGGCAGGGCCCGCAGAGACCCAGTACTTC.